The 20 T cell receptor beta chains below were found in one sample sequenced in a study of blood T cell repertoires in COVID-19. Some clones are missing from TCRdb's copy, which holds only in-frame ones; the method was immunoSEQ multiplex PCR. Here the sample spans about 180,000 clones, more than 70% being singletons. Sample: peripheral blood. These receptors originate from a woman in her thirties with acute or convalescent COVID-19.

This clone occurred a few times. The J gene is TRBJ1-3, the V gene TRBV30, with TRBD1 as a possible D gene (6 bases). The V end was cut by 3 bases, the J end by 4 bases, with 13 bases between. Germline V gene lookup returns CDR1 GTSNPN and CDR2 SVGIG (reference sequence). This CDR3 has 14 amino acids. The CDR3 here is CAWRPGALGNTIYF. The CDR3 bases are TGTGCCTGGAGGCCAGGGGCTCTGGGAAACACCATATATTTT.

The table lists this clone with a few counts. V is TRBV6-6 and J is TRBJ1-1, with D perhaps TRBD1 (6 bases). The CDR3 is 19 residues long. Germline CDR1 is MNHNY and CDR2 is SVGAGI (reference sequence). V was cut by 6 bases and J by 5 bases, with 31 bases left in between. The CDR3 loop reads CASSSPHGTPIEGGTEAFF. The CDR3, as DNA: TGTGCCAGCAGCTCCCCCCACGGGACCCCTATAGAGGGGGGGACTGAAGCTTTCTTT.

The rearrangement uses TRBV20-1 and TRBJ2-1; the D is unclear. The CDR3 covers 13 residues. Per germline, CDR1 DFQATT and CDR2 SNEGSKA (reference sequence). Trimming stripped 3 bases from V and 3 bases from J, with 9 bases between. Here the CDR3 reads CSASRQNYNEQFF. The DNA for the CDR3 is TGCAGTGCTAGTCGACAAAACTACAATGAGCAGTTCTTC.

The DNA of the CDR3 is TGCAGCGTCGCCTCGACGGGGGGGAGCACAGATACGCAGTATTTT. It specifies CSVASTGGSTDTQYF. The chain is built from TRBV29-1 and TRBJ2-3; 8 bases are shared with TRBD2. Germline-derived CDR1 and CDR2 are SQVTM and ANQGSEA. This CDR3 region has 15 residues. The V and J ends lost 6 bases and 0 bases, in that order; junction bases with no gene match: 8.

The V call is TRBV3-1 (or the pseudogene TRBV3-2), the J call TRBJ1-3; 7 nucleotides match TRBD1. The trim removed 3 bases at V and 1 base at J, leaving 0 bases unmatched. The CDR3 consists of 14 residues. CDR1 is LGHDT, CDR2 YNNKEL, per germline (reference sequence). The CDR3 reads CASSQTGSGNTIYF. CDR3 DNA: TGTGCCAGCAGCCAGACAGGGTCTGGAAACACCATATATTTT.

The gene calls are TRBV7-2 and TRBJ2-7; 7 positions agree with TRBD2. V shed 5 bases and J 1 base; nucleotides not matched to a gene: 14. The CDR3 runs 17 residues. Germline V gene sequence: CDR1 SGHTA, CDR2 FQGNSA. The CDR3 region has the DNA TGTGCCAGCAGCCCCCGGGAGGTTCAGAGATTATCCTACGAGCAGTACTTC. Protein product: CASSPREVQRLSYEQYF.

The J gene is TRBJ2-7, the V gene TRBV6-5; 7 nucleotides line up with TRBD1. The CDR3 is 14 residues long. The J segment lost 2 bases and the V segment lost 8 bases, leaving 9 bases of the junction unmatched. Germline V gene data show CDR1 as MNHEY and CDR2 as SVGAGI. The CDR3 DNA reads TGTGCCAGCCAAACCCAGACAGGGACCTACGAGCAGTACTTC. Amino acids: CASQTQTGTYEQYF.

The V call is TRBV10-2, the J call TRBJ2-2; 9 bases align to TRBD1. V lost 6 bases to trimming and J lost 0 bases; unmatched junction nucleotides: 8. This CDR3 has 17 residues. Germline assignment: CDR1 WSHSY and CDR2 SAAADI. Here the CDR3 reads CASRPDRQGANTGELFF. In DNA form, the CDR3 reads TGCGCCAGCAGACCCGATCGACAGGGGGCGAACACCGGGGAGCTGTTTTTT.

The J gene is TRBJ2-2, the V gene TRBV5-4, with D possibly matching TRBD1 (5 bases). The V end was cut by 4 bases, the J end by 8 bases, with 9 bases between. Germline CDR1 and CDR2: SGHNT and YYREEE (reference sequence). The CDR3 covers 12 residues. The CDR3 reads CASSRQGGELFF. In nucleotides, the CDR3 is TGTGCCAGCAGCCGTCAGGGAGGGGAGCTGTTTTTT.

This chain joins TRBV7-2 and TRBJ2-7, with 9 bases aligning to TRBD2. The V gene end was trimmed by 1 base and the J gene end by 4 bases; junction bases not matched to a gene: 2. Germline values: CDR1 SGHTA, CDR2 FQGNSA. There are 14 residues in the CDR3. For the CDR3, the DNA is TGTGCCAGCAGCTTAGTAGCGGGGGAGTACGAGCAGTACTTC. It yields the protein CASSLVAGEYEQYF.

The CDR3 bases are TGCGCCAGCAGCATTCAGGGCGAAGAGACCCAGTACTTC. It is translated as CASSIQGEETQYF. The chain combines TRBV5-1 with TRBJ2-5, with D perhaps TRBD1 (5 bases). The CDR3 contains 13 residues. Trimming left V 4 bases short and J 3 bases short, with 10 bases between. CDR1 and CDR2 from the germline V gene are SGHRS and YFSETQ.

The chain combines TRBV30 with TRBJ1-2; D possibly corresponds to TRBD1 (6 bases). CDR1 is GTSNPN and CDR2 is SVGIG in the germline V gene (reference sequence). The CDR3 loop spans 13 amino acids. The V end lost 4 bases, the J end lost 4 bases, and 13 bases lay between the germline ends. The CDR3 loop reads CAWTPGGVYGYTF. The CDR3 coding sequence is TGTGCCTGGACGCCGGGGGGCGTCTATGGCTACACCTTC.

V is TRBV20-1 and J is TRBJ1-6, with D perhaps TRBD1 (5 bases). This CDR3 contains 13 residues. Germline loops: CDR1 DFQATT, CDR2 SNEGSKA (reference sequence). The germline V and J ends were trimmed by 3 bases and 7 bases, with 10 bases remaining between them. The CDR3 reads CSASNGANSPLHF. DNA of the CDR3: TGCAGTGCTAGTAATGGGGCCAATTCACCCCTCCACTTT.

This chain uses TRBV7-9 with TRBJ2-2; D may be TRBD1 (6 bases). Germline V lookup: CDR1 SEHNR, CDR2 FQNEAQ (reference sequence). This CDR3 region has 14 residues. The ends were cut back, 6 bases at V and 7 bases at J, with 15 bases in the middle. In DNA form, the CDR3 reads TGTGCCAGCAGACCTACAGGGATGCGCGGGGAGCTGTTTTTT. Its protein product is CASRPTGMRGELFF.

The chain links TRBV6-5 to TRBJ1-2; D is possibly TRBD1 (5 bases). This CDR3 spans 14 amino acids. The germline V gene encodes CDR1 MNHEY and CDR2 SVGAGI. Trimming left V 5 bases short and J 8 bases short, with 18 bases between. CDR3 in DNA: TGTGCCAGCAGTAGCCATAGGGGCGATAGAGGCTACACCTTC. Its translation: CASSSHRGDRGYTF.

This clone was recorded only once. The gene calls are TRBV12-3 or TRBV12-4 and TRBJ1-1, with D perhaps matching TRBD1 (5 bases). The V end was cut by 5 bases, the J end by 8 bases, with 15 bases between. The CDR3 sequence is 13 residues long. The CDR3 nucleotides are TGTGCCAGCAGTACTGCTAGGGGCGAAGAAGCTTTCTTT. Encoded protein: CASSTARGEEAFF.

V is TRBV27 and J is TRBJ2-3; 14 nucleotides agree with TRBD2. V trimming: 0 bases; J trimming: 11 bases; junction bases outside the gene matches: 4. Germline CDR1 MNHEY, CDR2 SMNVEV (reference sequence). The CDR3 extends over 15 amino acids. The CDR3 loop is CASSLSTSGRALQYF. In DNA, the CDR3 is TGTGCCAGCAGTTTATCGACTAGCGGGAGGGCCCTGCAGTATTTT.

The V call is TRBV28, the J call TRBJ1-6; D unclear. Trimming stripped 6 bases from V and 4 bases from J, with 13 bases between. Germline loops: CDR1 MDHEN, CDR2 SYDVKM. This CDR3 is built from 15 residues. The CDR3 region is CASRSRLLYNSPLHF. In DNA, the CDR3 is TGTGCCAGCAGATCGAGACTCCTTTATAATTCACCCCTCCACTTT. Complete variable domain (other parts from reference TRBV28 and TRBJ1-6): DVKVTQSSRYLVKRTGEKVFLECVQDMDHENMFWYRQDPGLGLRLIYFSYDVKMKEKGDIPEGYSVSREKKERFSLILESASTNQTSMYLCASRSRLLYNSPLHFGNGTRLTVT.

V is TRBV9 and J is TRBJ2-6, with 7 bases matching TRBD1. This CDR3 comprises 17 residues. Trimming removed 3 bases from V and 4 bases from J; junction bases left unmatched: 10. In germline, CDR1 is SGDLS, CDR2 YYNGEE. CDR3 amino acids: CASSDPKTGIGANVLTF. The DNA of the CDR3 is TGTGCCAGCAGCGACCCCAAGACAGGGATCGGGGCCAACGTCCTGACTTTC.

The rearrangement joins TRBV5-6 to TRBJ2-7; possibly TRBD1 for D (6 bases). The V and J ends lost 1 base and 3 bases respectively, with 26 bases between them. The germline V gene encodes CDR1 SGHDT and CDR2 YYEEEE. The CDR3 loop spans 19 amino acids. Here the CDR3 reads CASSLTAGMTGHYDYEQYF. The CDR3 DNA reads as TGTGCCAGCAGCTTGACGGCTGGAATGACGGGACACTATGACTACGAGCAGTACTTC.